Included here is one TCR beta chain sequence, with context. Its specificity is unknown. This entry comes from a study of breast tumors, draining lymph nodes, adjacent tissues. Whole-study findings and limits: Most tumor T cells seemingly derive from lymph node, then expand in tumor. Tumor TCR diversity was below lymph nodes but above nontumor tissue.

Axillary draining lymph nodes of breast cancer patients supplied the node samples. The germline V and J ends were trimmed by 0 bases and 8 bases, with 14 bases remaining between them. This CDR3 has 14 amino acids. The germline gives CDR1 SGHRS, CDR2 YFSETQ. Via MiXCR, TCRdb re-called the multiplex PCR reads, giving one row per CDR3 protein. This table holds 100,000 or so distinct CDR3 sequences, 21% found once. Sequences were obtained from axillary lymph node tissue. This rearrangement joins TRBV5-1 to TRBJ1-2, with a weak D call TRBD1 (5 bases). The origin of this receptor is a female donor with breast cancer. Some clones in this sample may be carry-over from other donors' samples. CDR3 in amino acids: CASSLDRSTMGYTF. The CDR3 nucleotides are TGCGCCAGCAGCTTGGACAGGTCTACTATGGGCTACACCTTC. Looking up the rest from reference TRBV5-1 and TRBJ1-2 gives the full variable domain: KAGVTQTPRYLIKTRGQQVTLSCSPISGHRSVSWYQQTPGQGLQFLFEYFSETQRNKGNFPGRFSGRQFSNSRSEMNVSTLELGDSALYLCASSLDRSTMGYTFGSGTRLTVV.